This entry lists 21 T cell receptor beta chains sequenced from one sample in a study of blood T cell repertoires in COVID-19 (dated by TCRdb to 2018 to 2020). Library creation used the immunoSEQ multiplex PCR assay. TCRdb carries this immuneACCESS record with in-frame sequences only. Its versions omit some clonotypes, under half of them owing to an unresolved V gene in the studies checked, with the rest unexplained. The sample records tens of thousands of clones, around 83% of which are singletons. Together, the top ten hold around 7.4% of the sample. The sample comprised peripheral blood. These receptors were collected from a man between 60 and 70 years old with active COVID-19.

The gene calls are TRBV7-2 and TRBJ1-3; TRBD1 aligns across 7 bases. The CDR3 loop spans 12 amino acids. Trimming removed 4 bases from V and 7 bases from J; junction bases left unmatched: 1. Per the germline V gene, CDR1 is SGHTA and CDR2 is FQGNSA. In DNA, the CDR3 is TGTGCCAGCAGCTCGGACAGGAACACCATATATTTT. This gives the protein CASSSDRNTIYF.

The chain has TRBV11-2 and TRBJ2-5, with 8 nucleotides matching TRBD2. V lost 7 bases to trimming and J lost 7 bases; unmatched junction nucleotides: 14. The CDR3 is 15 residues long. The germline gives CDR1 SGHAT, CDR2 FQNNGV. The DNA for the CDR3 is TGTGCCAGCACCCGGGACCAGCGGGAGAGTGGGACCCAGTACTTC. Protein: CASTRDQRESGTQYF.

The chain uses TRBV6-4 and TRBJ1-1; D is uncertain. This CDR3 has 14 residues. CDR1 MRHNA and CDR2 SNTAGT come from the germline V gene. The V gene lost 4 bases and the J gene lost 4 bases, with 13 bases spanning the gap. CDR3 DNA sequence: TGTGCCAGCAGTGCCGAGGGAAGAGTCACTGAAGCTTTCTTT. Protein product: CASSAEGRVTEAFF.

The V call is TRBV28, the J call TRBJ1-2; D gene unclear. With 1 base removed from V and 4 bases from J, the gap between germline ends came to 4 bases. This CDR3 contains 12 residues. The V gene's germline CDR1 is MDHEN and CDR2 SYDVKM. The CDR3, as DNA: TGTGCCAGCAGTTTATCCCGCTATGGCTACACCTTC. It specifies CASSLSRYGYTF.

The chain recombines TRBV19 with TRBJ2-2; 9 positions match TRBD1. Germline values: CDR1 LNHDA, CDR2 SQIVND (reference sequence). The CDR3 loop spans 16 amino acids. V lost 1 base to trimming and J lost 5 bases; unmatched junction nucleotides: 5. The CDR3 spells CASSIVGTGKTGELFF. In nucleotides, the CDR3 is TGTGCCAGTAGTATAGTGGGGACAGGGAAAACCGGGGAGCTGTTTTTT.

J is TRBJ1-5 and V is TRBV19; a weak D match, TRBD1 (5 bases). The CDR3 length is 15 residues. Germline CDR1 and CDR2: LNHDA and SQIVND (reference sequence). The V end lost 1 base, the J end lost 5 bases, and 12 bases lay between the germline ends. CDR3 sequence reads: CASSIGGSWDQPQHF. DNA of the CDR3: TGTGCCAGTAGTATAGGGGGCAGCTGGGATCAGCCCCAGCATTTT.

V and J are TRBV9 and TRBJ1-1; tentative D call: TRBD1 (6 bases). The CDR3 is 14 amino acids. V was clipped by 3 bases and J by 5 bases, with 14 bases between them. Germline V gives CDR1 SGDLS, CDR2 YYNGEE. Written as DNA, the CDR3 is TGTGCCAGCAGCGCAACAGGGAGTCGGACTGAAGCTTTCTTT. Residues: CASSATGSRTEAFF.

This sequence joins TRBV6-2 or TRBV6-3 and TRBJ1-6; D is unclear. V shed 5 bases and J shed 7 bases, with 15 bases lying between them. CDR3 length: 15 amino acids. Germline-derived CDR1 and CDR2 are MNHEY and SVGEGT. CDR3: CASSHRPGGNSPLHF. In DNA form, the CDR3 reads TGTGCCAGCAGTCACCGTCCCGGCGGCAATTCACCCCTCCACTTT.

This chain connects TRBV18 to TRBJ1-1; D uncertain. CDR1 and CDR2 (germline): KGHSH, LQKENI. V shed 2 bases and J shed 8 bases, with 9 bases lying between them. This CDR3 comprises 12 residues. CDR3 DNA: TGTGCCAGCTCACCAAACACGAACGAAGCTTTCTTT. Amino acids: CASSPNTNEAFF.

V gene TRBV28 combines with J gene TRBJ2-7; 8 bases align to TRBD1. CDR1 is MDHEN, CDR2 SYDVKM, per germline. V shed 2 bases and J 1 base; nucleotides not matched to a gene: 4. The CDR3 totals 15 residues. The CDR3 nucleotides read TGTGCCAGCAGTTTAGCCCGGACAGGGTCCTACGAGCAGTACTTC. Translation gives CASSLARTGSYEQYF.

The CDR3 coding sequence is TGTGCCAGCAGTTATTGGGGACAGGGTTCCGATGAGCAGTTCTTC. The encoded protein is CASSYWGQGSDEQFF. The chain is built from TRBV6-5 and TRBJ2-1, with 9 bases that match TRBD1. With 3 bases clipped from V and 8 bases from J, the junction kept 8 bases outside the gene matches. CDR3 length: 15 residues. Germline assignment: CDR1 MNHEY and CDR2 SVGAGI.

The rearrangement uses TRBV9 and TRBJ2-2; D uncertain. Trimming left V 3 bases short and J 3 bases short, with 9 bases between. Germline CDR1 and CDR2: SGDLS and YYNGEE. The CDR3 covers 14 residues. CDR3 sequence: CASSDPKYTGELFF. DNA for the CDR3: TGTGCCAGCAGCGATCCCAAATACACCGGGGAGCTGTTTTTT. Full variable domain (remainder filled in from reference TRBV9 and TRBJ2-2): DSGVTQTPKHLITATGQRVTLRCSPRSGDLSVYWYQQSLDQGLQFLIQYYNGEERAKGNILERFSAQQFPDLHSELNLSSLELGDSALYFCASSDPKYTGELFFGEGSRLTVL.

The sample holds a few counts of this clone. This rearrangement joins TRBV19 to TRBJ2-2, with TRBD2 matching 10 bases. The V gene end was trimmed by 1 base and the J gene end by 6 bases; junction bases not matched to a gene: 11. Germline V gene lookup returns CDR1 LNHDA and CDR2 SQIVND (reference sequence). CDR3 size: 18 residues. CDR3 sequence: CASSIAGLAGVRAGELFF. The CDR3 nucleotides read TGTGCCAGTAGTATAGCGGGGCTAGCGGGAGTTCGCGCCGGGGAGCTGTTTTTT. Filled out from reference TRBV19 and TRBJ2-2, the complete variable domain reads DGGITQSPKYLFRKEGQNVTLSCEQNLNHDAMYWYRQDPGQGLRLIYYSQIVNDFQKGDIAEGYSVSREKKESFPLTVTSAQKNPTAFYLCASSIAGLAGVRAGELFFGEGSRLTVL.

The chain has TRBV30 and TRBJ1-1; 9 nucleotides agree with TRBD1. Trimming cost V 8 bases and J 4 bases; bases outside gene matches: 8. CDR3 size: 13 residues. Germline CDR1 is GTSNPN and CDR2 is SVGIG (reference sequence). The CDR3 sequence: CAGNRGRITEAFF. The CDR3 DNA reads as TGTGCCGGGAACAGGGGGCGTATCACTGAAGCTTTCTTT.

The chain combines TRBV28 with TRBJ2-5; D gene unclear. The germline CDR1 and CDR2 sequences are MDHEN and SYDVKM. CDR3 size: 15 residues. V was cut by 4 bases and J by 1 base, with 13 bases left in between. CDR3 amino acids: CASSSTAVRQETQYF. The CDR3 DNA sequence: TGTGCCAGCAGTTCCACGGCGGTACGCCAAGAGACCCAGTACTTC.

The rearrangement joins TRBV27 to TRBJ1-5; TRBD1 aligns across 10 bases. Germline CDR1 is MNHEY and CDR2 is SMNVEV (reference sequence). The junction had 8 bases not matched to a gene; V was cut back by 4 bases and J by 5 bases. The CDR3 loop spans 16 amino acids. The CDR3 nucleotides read TGTGCCAGCAGTTCAGGACAGGGGGGAACCTATCAGCCCCAGCATTTT. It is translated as CASSSGQGGTYQPQHF.

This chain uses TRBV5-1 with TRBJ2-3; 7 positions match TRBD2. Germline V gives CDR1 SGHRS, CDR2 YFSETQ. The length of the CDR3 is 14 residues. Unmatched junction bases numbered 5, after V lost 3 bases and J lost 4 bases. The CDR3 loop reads CASSSSLASDTQYF. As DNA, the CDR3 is TGCGCCAGCAGCTCCTCACTAGCGTCAGATACGCAGTATTTT.

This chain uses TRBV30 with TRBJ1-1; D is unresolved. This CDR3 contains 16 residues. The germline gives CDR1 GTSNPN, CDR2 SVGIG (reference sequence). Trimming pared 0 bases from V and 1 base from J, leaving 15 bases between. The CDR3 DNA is TGTGCCTGGAGTGTACCAATCCTGTACTCGAACACTGAAGCTTTCTTT. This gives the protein CAWSVPILYSNTEAFF.

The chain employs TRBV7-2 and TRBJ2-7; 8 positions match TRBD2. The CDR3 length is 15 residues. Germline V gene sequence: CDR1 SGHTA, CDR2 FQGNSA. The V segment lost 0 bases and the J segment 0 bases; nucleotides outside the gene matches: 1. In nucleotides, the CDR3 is TGTGCCAGCAGCTTAGCCAGCGGGGGCTCCTACGAGCAGTACTTC. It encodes CASSLASGGSYEQYF.

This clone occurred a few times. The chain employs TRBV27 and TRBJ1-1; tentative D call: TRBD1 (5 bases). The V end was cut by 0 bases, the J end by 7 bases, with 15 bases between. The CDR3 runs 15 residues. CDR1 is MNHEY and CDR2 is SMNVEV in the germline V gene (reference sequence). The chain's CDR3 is CASSLSAGYFDEAFF. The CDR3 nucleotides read TGTGCCAGCAGTTTATCGGCAGGGTACTTTGATGAAGCTTTCTTT.

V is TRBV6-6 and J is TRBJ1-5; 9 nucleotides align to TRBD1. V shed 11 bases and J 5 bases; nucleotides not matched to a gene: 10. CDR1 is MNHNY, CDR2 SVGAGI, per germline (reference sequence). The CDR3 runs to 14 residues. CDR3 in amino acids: CASQDRGGYQPQHF. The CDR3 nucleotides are TGTGCCTCCCAGGACAGGGGTGGTTATCAGCCCCAGCATTTT.